These 20 T cell receptor beta chains originate from one sample sequenced in a study of blood T cell repertoires in COVID-19. The method was immunoSEQ multiplex PCR; TCRdb's version includes in-frame clones alone and lacks a portion of them. The repertoire holds 150,000 to 200,000 clones, with roughly 84% as singletons. The specimen was peripheral blood. Source of these receptors: a woman aged 70-85 years with COVID-19, enrolled during active disease.

This chain links TRBV5-1 with TRBJ2-7; TRBD1 matches 7 bases. Germline V gene data show CDR1 as SGHRS and CDR2 as YFSETQ. CDR3 length: 14 amino acids. V lost 1 base to trimming and J lost 6 bases; unmatched junction nucleotides: 7. The DNA for the CDR3 is TGCGCCAGCAGCTTGTCTGGACAGGTTACCGAGCAGTACGTC. Translation gives CASSLSGQVTEQYV.

This clone was counted only a few times. V and J are TRBV12-3 or TRBV12-4 and TRBJ2-2, with unresolved D. CDR3 size: 13 residues. The germline V and J ends were trimmed by 4 bases and 2 bases, with 5 bases remaining between them. The CDR3 sequence is CASSSTNTGELFF. CDR3 nucleotide sequence: TGTGCCAGCAGTTCTACTAACACCGGGGAGCTGTTTTTT.

This chain connects TRBV7-9 to TRBJ2-5, with 9 nucleotides matching TRBD1. V shed 7 bases, J shed 2 bases, and the junction held 8 bases outside the gene matches. Germline values: CDR1 SEHNR, CDR2 FQNEAQ (reference sequence). The CDR3 runs 15 residues. CDR3 DNA sequence: TGTGCCAGCACCCTAGGACAGGGGCTGCAAGAGACCCAGTACTTC. Its protein product is CASTLGQGLQETQYF.

Only one count was recorded for this clone. The chain combines TRBV21-1 with TRBJ2-5; the table's TRBD1 call for D was not verified on the DNA. TRBV21-1 is annotated as a pseudogene. This CDR3 has 13 amino acids. Here the CDR3 DNA reads TGTGCCAGCAGCCTCTGGCCCTCCGAGACCCAGTACTTC. It translates to CASSLWPSETQYF.

In its sample, this clone was seen once. This chain links TRBV27 with TRBJ2-2, with D uncertain. CDR1 is MNHEY and CDR2 is SMNVEV in the germline V gene (reference sequence). The CDR3 runs to 16 residues. Deletions cut 3 bases from V and 6 bases from J, with 17 bases between. The CDR3 region is CASSFTTRGHPGELFF. The CDR3 DNA sequence: TGTGCCAGCAGTTTTACGACCCGAGGTCACCCCGGGGAGCTGTTTTTT.

The chain links TRBV6-2 or TRBV6-3 to TRBJ2-1; TRBD2 matches at 7 bases. CDR3 length: 13 amino acids. Germline-derived CDR1 and CDR2 are MNHEY and SVGEGT. Losses at the gene ends were 3 bases for V and 7 bases for J; bases not matched to a gene: 3. The CDR3 spells CASSYLGGNEQFF. The CDR3 DNA is TGTGCCAGCAGTTATTTGGGGGGGAATGAGCAGTTCTTC.

V usage is TRBV28 and J usage is TRBJ1-6; 8 bases agree with TRBD1. This CDR3 is 14 amino acids long. Germline loops: CDR1 MDHEN, CDR2 SYDVKM. The V gene end was trimmed by 6 bases and the J gene end by 10 bases; junction bases not matched to a gene: 8. The CDR3 spells CASSPTGGDSPLHF. DNA of the CDR3: TGTGCCAGCAGCCCCACAGGGGGAGACTCACCCCTCCACTTT. Looking up the rest from reference TRBV28 and TRBJ1-6 gives the full variable domain: DVKVTQSSRYLVKRTGEKVFLECVQDMDHENMFWYRQDPGLGLRLIYFSYDVKMKEKGDIPEGYSVSREKKERFSLILESASTNQTSMYLCASSPTGGDSPLHFGNGTRLTVT.

The chain recombines TRBV3-1 (or the pseudogene TRBV3-2) with TRBJ2-5, with 8 bases aligning to TRBD1. V shed 3 bases and J 7 bases; nucleotides not matched to a gene: 10. This CDR3 comprises 15 residues. CDR1 and CDR2 from the germline V gene are LGHDT and YNNKEL (reference sequence). As DNA, the CDR3 is TGTGCCAGCAGCCAGAACGGACAGGGAACCGGGACCCAGTACTTC. As protein: CASSQNGQGTGTQYF.

Comments on this clone: A clone one base away is much larger, so this may be a read error. The chain joins TRBV28 to TRBJ1-6; TRBD1 matches at 7 bases. From germline, CDR1 is MDHEN and CDR2 SYDVKM. The CDR3 is 14 amino acids. With V trimmed by 4 bases and J by 6 bases, 3 bases remained unmatched. DNA for the CDR3: TGTGCCAGCAGTTCGGGACAGATTAATTCACCCCTCCACTTT. Amino acid sequence: CASSSGQINSPLHF. Full variable domain (remainder filled in from reference TRBV28 and TRBJ1-6): DVKVTQSSRYLVKRTGEKVFLECVQDMDHENMFWYRQDPGLGLRLIYFSYDVKMKEKGDIPEGYSVSREKKERFSLILESASTNQTSMYLCASSSGQINSPLHFGNGTRLTVT.

This rearrangement joins TRBV29-1 to TRBJ2-7; perhaps TRBD2 as D (6 bases). Germline V gives CDR1 SQVTM, CDR2 ANQGSEA. The CDR3 runs 13 residues. Trimming left V 5 bases short and J 0 bases short, with 11 bases between. For the CDR3, the DNA is TGCAGCGTTCCCGGGGGTAGCTCCTACGAGCAGTACTTC. Translated, it gives CSVPGGSSYEQYF.

This clone was counted once. V is TRBV5-3 and J is TRBJ2-7; D not resolved. TRBV5-3 is annotated as an ORF whose role is uncertain. The CDR3 is 12 amino acids. V was shortened by 0 bases and J by 4 bases, with 5 bases between the two germline ends. CDR3 coding DNA: TGTGCCAGAAGCTTGGAGCGATACGAGCAGTACGTC. Amino acid sequence: CARSLERYEQYV.

This sequence joins TRBV24-1 and TRBJ2-2; no clear D gene. The CDR3 has 13 amino acids. The V and J ends lost 9 bases and 2 bases respectively, with 9 bases between them. Germline assignment: CDR1 KGHDR and CDR2 SFDVKD. CDR3 coding DNA: TGTGCCACCGCGACTCCTAACACCGGGGAGCTGTTTTTT. Encoded protein: CATATPNTGELFF.

The gene calls are TRBV9 and TRBJ2-7; a weak D match, TRBD1 (6 bases). Per the germline V gene, CDR1 is SGDLS and CDR2 is YYNGEE. CDR3 length: 14 amino acids. The V gene lost 4 bases and the J gene lost 2 bases, with 13 bases spanning the gap. The CDR3 coding sequence is TGTGCCAGCAGCCCAGGGGACAATCCCTACGAGCAGTACTTC. It is translated as CASSPGDNPYEQYF.

This rearrangement joins TRBV3-1 (or the pseudogene TRBV3-2) to TRBJ1-2, with 9 nucleotides matching TRBD1. The CDR3 has 16 residues. Germline CDR1 is LGHDT and CDR2 is YNNKEL (reference sequence). Germline trimming cut 0 bases from V and 8 bases from J; bases unmatched to any gene: 10. The CDR3 DNA reads TGTGCCAGCAGCCAAGATTTCCCGGGACAGGGCGGGGGCTACACCTTC. It translates to CASSQDFPGQGGGYTF.

The chain couples TRBV3-1 (or the pseudogene TRBV3-2) to TRBJ2-1; D is undetermined. Germline V CDR1 and CDR2: LGHDT, YNNKEL (reference sequence). This CDR3 is 14 amino acids long. The V gene lost 6 bases and the J gene lost 4 bases, with 13 bases spanning the gap. In nucleotides, the CDR3 is TGTGCCAGCAGGCGGAGAGACTCGTACAATGAGCAGTTCTTC. It is translated as CASRRRDSYNEQFF.

The gene calls are TRBV18 and TRBJ2-2; possible D gene TRBD2, 5 bases. The CDR3 covers 16 residues. CDR1 and CDR2 from the germline V gene are KGHSH and LQKENI. The V end was cut by 4 bases, the J end by 5 bases, with 17 bases between. This CDR3 reads CASSLAPAPGTGELFF. CDR3 DNA: TGTGCCAGCTCACTAGCCCCTGCGCCGGGGACCGGGGAGCTGTTTTTT.

This clone was seen a handful of times. The genes are TRBV5-4 and TRBJ2-7; D possibly corresponds to TRBD2 (5 bases). Germline assignment: CDR1 SGHNT and CDR2 YYREEE (reference sequence). Trimming stripped 2 bases from V and 9 bases from J, with 27 bases between. The CDR3 is 17 residues long. Here the CDR3 reads CASSFESLEGSAPLQYF. The CDR3 DNA reads as TGTGCCAGCAGCTTTGAATCACTAGAAGGCTCGGCACCCTTGCAGTACTTC.

The CDR3 sequence: CASSPAGRVDEQFF. The CDR3 DNA reads TGTGCCAGCAGCCCAGCAGGCAGGGTCGATGAGCAGTTCTTC. V gene TRBV7-7 combines with J gene TRBJ2-1; possible D gene TRBD1, 5 bases. This CDR3 spans 14 amino acids. The germline V and J ends were trimmed by 5 bases and 8 bases, with 16 bases remaining between them. In germline, CDR1 is SSHAT, CDR2 FNYEAQ (reference sequence).

In its sample, this clone was seen a few times. The chain has TRBV9 and TRBJ2-1; possibly TRBD2 for D (5 bases). Germline V gene lookup returns CDR1 SGDLS and CDR2 YYNGEE. The CDR3 totals 12 residues. V was clipped by 7 bases and J by 6 bases, with 11 bases between them. CDR3 amino acids: CASGRIPNEQFF. CDR3 DNA sequence: TGTGCCAGCGGGAGAATCCCCAATGAGCAGTTCTTC.

The V gene is TRBV5-1, the J gene TRBJ1-1; D gene unclear. V was cut by 3 bases and J by 0 bases, with 6 bases left in between. The germline gives CDR1 SGHRS, CDR2 YFSETQ. This CDR3 region has 13 residues. The chain's CDR3 is CASSSTLNTEAFF. In DNA, the CDR3 is TGCGCCAGCAGCTCTACGTTGAACACTGAAGCTTTCTTT.